The 11 T cell receptor beta chains below were found in one sample sequenced in a study of PD-1 blockade in mismatch repair-deficient tumors. The data were produced by immunoSEQ multiplex PCR, yet TCRdb's version contains in-frame clones alone and is incomplete. The sample lists tens of thousands of clones, 65% to 85% occurring once. The sample in question was peripheral blood, obtained 44 weeks after starting pembrolizumab. The origin of the receptors is an adult with mismatch repair-deficient cancer.

Comment on this clone: Different DNA sequences within this sample yield the same CDR3. V usage is TRBV27 and J usage is TRBJ1-2; 11 nucleotides match TRBD1. CDR1 and CDR2 from the germline V gene are MNHEY and SMNVEV (reference sequence). V shed 5 bases and J 4 bases; nucleotides not matched to a gene: 6. The CDR3 runs 15 residues. CDR3 residues: CASSRTGGGGYGYTF. The CDR3 DNA sequence: TGTGCCAGCAGTCGGACAGGGGGCGGTGGCTATGGCTACACCTTC.

The J gene is TRBJ2-5, the V gene TRBV5-1, with D possibly being TRBD1 or TRBD2 (5 bases each). Germline-derived CDR1 and CDR2 are SGHRS and YFSETQ. The length of the CDR3 is 13 residues. The ends were cut back, 3 bases at V and 3 bases at J, with 9 bases in the middle. CDR3 sequence reads: CASSSGPKETQYF. The CDR3 nucleotides read TGCGCCAGCAGCTCGGGACCCAAAGAGACCCAGTACTTC.

In regard to this clone: At one end the junction does not follow the germline gene, possibly because of a read error. The chain joins TRBV5-1 to TRBJ2-1, with D perhaps matching TRBD1 (6 bases). Germline CDR1 and CDR2: SGHRS and YFSETQ. The CDR3 contains 13 residues. CDR3 nucleotides: TGCGTCAGCAGCTCCCTAGGGGGTAATGAGCAGTTCTTC. This gives the protein CVSSSLGGNEQFF.

The CDR3 loop reads CASSLRVNDNEQFF. The CDR3 nucleotides are TGTGCCAGCAGCCTTAGGGTCAACGACAATGAGCAGTTCTTC. J is TRBJ2-1 and V is TRBV27, with unresolved D. CDR1 is MNHEY, CDR2 SMNVEV, per germline (reference sequence). The CDR3 consists of 14 residues. The V and J ends lost 6 bases and 5 bases respectively, with 14 bases between them.

The chain's CDR3 is CASSVDSLTDTQYF. The CDR3 DNA reads TGTGCCAGCAGCGTAGATAGCCTCACAGATACGCAGTATTTT. This chain uses TRBV9 with TRBJ2-3; D is ambiguous. The germline V and J ends were trimmed by 0 bases and 2 bases, with 7 bases remaining between them. The germline gives CDR1 SGDLS, CDR2 YYNGEE. CDR3 length: 14 residues.

The chain combines TRBV2 with TRBJ2-3, with no clear D. Germline V gene data show CDR1 as SNHLY and CDR2 as FYNNEI. The V end was cut by 6 bases, the J end by 5 bases, with 6 bases between. CDR3 size: 11 residues. The CDR3 DNA reads TGTGCCAGCAGGACCCGAGATACGCAGTATTTT. Residues: CASRTRDTQYF.

The chain recombines TRBV19 with TRBJ2-3; 8 bases line up with TRBD2. Germline V lookup: CDR1 LNHDA, CDR2 SQIVND (reference sequence). The J segment lost 7 bases and the V segment lost 0 bases, leaving 6 bases of the junction unmatched. This CDR3 is built from 15 residues. The CDR3 here is CASSIDTSGTNTQYF. DNA of the CDR3: TGTGCCAGTAGTATAGACACTAGCGGAACTAATACGCAGTATTTT.

This clone occurred a few times. V and J are TRBV29-1 and TRBJ1-4; D is unresolved. V shed 0 bases and J shed 3 bases, with 8 bases lying between them. CDR1 and CDR2 from the germline V gene are SQVTM and ANQGSEA. The CDR3 runs 14 residues. This chain's CDR3 is CSVEEGRSNEKLFF. DNA for the CDR3: TGCAGCGTTGAAGAAGGCCGGTCTAATGAAAAACTGTTTTTT.

The chain joins TRBV11-2 to TRBJ2-5; no definite D call. Germline loops: CDR1 SGHAT, CDR2 FQNNGV. V was shortened by 2 bases and J by 1 base, with 5 bases between the two germline ends. The CDR3 sequence is 13 residues long. CDR3 protein: CASSLNSQETQYF. CDR3 nucleotide sequence: TGTGCCAGCAGCTTAAACAGCCAAGAGACCCAGTACTTC.

The rearrangement uses TRBV19 and TRBJ2-1, with D hard to call. Trimming removed 4 bases at V and 3 bases at J, with 10 bases between. The germline V gene has CDR1 LNHDA and CDR2 SQIVND (reference sequence). CDR3 length equals 14 residues. CDR3 protein: CASSSLGRYNEQFF. CDR3 sequence (DNA): TGTGCCAGTAGTAGTCTAGGACGCTACAATGAGCAGTTCTTC.

The V call is TRBV28, the J call TRBJ1-5; no firm D call. The germline CDR1 and CDR2 sequences are MDHEN and SYDVKM. This CDR3 is built from 16 residues. V was pared by 5 bases and J by 1 base, with 15 bases between. The DNA of the CDR3 is TGTGCCAGCAGTACCCTCGGGAGGGCGAGCAATCAGCCCCAGCATTTT. Its protein is CASSTLGRASNQPQHF. Supplemented by reference TRBV28 and TRBJ1-5, the full variable domain reads DVKVTQSSRYLVKRTGEKVFLECVQDMDHENMFWYRQDPGLGLRLIYFSYDVKMKEKGDIPEGYSVSREKKERFSLILESASTNQTSMYLCASSTLGRASNQPQHFGDGTRLSIL.